The clone carrying this T cell receptor (beta chain) was recorded a few times. The antigen remains undetermined. Amplification used 60 Vbeta primers and 13 Jbeta primers. Profiled with immunoSEQ multiplex PCR; TCRdb holds only in-frame clones, not every one. The data hold around 40,000 clones, with around 69% observed a single time. This record comes from a study of cytomegalovirus exposure and HLA in healthy donors. Study-wide background: Unique TCRs numbering roughly 80 million, obtained from HLA-typed donors, made up an early data release.

General observations from the study: Sequencing likely produced, as an artifact, a cluster of highly shared sequence variants. Per published reports, the classifier diagnosed cytomegalovirus status with high specificity and sensitivity. Apart from CMV serostatus, no immune exposure information was available.

V lost 4 bases, J lost 2 bases, and 13 bases lay in between. There are 14 residues in the CDR3. Germline CDR1 SQVTM, CDR2 ANQGSEA. Material: PBMCs. This rearrangement joins TRBV29-1 to TRBJ2-3; weak D call: TRBD2 (6 bases). The TCR was taken from a woman aged 30 to 39 in good health and CMV-seronegative. The CDR3 region is CSVASLATTDTQYF. The CDR3 DNA reads TGCAGCGTTGCTAGTCTAGCGACCACAGATACGCAGTATTTT.